The clone carrying this T cell receptor (beta chain) has a single count. This entry comes from a study of blood T cell repertoires in COVID-19. Overall study context: The United States, Italy and Spain supplied acute and convalescent COVID-19 samples. Sample material is recorded as cDNA or gDNA derived from T cells, B-cell-depleted T cells, or PBMCs.

In germline, CDR1 is SGDLS, CDR2 YYNGEE. The trim removed 4 bases at V and 5 bases at J, leaving 8 bases unmatched. This CDR3 has 16 amino acids. Original data processing: Quantification of nucleated cells was approximated via reference gene primer amplification. Using immunoSEQ multiplex PCR, the repertoire was profiled, and TCRdb retains in-frame clones only, with some absent. V and J calls and clone size are given by that table; D and trimming were obtained from the DNA. The table includes more than 85,000 clones, 85% detected once. The source of this sequence is a man in his forties or fifties with acute or convalescent COVID-19. The V and J genes are TRBV9 and TRBJ2-2, with 10 bases lining up with TRBD2. Material: peripheral blood. The chain's CDR3 is CASSPLAGVRTGELFF. In DNA, the CDR3 is TGTGCCAGCAGCCCCCTAGCGGGAGTCAGAACCGGGGAGCTGTTTTTT.